These 30 T cell receptor beta chains were sequenced from one sample in a study of cytomegalovirus exposure and HLA in healthy donors. PCR primers comprised 60 Vbeta and 13 Jbeta primers. TCRdb's copy holds only in-frame clones and misses some; the assay was immunoSEQ multiplex PCR. The table records under 250,000 clones, around 77% of them present only once. Sequenced sample: PBMCs. The receptors were sampled from a woman aged 30 to 39 in good health and CMV-seronegative.

This clone has just a few counts. The chain has TRBV28 and TRBJ2-7; 10 bases match TRBD2. Trimming removed 10 bases from V and 8 bases from J; junction bases left unmatched: 20. In germline, CDR1 is MDHEN, CDR2 SYDVKM. This CDR3 is 16 amino acids long. The CDR3 loop is CATFSLGRLAGEKQYF. The CDR3 DNA is TGTGCCACCTTTTCTTTAGGCAGGCTAGCGGGAGAGAAGCAGTACTTC.

The V call is TRBV6-5, the J call TRBJ1-1; D unclear. The V end lost 2 bases, the J end lost 4 bases, and 8 bases lay between the germline ends. From germline, CDR1 is MNHEY and CDR2 SVGAGI. This CDR3 is 13 amino acids long. The CDR3 coding sequence is TGTGCCAGCAGTTACAGGGAGGGCACTGAAGCTTTCTTT. As protein: CASSYREGTEAFF.

The chain couples TRBV4-2 to TRBJ2-3; D might be TRBD2 (5 bases). Germline V gene data show CDR1 as LGHNA and CDR2 as YNFKEQ. The CDR3 consists of 14 residues. The ends were cut back, 7 bases at V and 2 bases at J, with 13 bases in the middle. The CDR3 DNA reads TGTGCCAGCACCTCGGACGGGGACACAGATACGCAGTATTTT. This gives the protein CASTSDGDTDTQYF.

J is TRBJ2-3 and V is TRBV27, with 9 nucleotides matching TRBD2. This CDR3 spans 16 amino acids. J gave up 2 bases and V 6 bases, and 9 bases lay outside the gene matches. CDR1 MNHEY and CDR2 SMNVEV come from the germline V gene (reference sequence). Written as DNA, the CDR3 is TGTGCCAGCAGCCACCGACTAGCGGAGGTCACAGATACGCAGTATTTT. Translation: CASSHRLAEVTDTQYF.

The V gene is TRBV7-9, the J gene TRBJ2-1; weak D call: TRBD1 (6 bases). Trimming pared 1 base from V and 3 bases from J, leaving 16 bases between. Per the germline V gene, CDR1 is SEHNR and CDR2 is FQNEAQ (reference sequence). CDR3 length equals 17 residues. In DNA, the CDR3 is TGTGCCAGCAGCTTAGTCCCGCAGGGGAACTACTACAATGAGCAGTTCTTC. As protein: CASSLVPQGNYYNEQFF.

V and J are TRBV5-1 and TRBJ1-1; D is ambiguous. Germline V CDR1 and CDR2: SGHRS, YFSETQ. The V end was cut by 4 bases, the J end by 2 bases, with 15 bases between. CDR3 size: 15 residues. The CDR3 loop is CASSVYRELNTEAFF. CDR3 nucleotide sequence: TGCGCCAGCAGCGTCTACCGGGAGCTAAACACTGAAGCTTTCTTT.

The V and J genes are TRBV10-3 and TRBJ1-4; 7 bases match TRBD1. CDR1 and CDR2 from the germline V gene are ENHRY and SYGVKD. This CDR3 region has 16 residues. Losses at the gene ends were 0 bases for V and 7 bases for J; bases not matched to a gene: 8. CDR3: CAISESAGGKGEKLFF. CDR3 in DNA: TGTGCCATCAGTGAGTCGGCAGGGGGTAAGGGTGAAAAACTGTTTTTT.

This chain joins TRBV30 and TRBJ2-3; 9 bases fit TRBD2. The CDR3 is 12 residues long. CDR1 and CDR2 (germline): GTSNPN, SVGIG (reference sequence). Here the CDR3 reads CGASGNSDTQYF. The CDR3 nucleotides read TGTGGGGCTAGCGGGAATTCAGATACGCAGTATTTT. Together with reference TRBV30 and TRBJ2-3, the CDR3 gives the full variable domain: SQTIHQWPATLVQPVGSPLSLECTVEGTSNPNLYWYRQAAGRGLQLLFYSVGIGQISSEVPQNLSASRPQDRQFILSSKKLLLSDSGFYLCGASGNSDTQYFGPGTRLTVL.

The chain links TRBV5-8 to TRBJ2-3, with 7 bases identical to TRBD1. In germline, CDR1 is SGHTS, CDR2 YDEGEE. This CDR3 comprises 15 residues. The V gene end was trimmed by 3 bases and the J gene end by 2 bases; junction bases not matched to a gene: 6. The CDR3 nucleotides are TGTGCCAGCAGCTACGGGACAGCAGACACAGATACGCAGTATTTT. Translation: CASSYGTADTDTQYF.

The rearrangement links TRBV4-2 to TRBJ2-7; 9 nucleotides match TRBD2. The V gene end was trimmed by 0 bases and the J gene end by 3 bases; junction bases not matched to a gene: 9. Germline V gives CDR1 LGHNA, CDR2 YNFKEQ. The CDR3 length is 17 residues. DNA for the CDR3: TGTGCCAGCAGCCAAGATCTTGAGCGGGGGGCCCTCTACGAGCAGTACTTC. It specifies CASSQDLERGALYEQYF.

The chain has TRBV12-5 and TRBJ1-2; TRBD1 agrees at 9 bases. In germline, CDR1 is LGHNT, CDR2 FRNRAP. With V trimmed by 0 bases and J by 6 bases, 5 bases remained unmatched. The CDR3 runs to 15 residues. The CDR3 DNA follows: TGTGCTAGTGGTTTGGTAGCCCGGGACAGGGATGGCTACACCTTC. As protein: CASGLVARDRDGYTF.

The rearrangement joins TRBV5-4 to TRBJ2-3; D gene unclear. This CDR3 region has 16 residues. The germline V and J ends were trimmed by 6 bases and 0 bases, with 17 bases remaining between them. Per the germline V gene, CDR1 is SGHNT and CDR2 is YYREEE (reference sequence). CDR3 bases: TGTGCCAGCACCTCCTTTCCAGGTCTGAGCACAGATACGCAGTATTTT. Translating it yields CASTSFPGLSTDTQYF. Looking up the rest from reference TRBV5-4 and TRBJ2-3 gives the full variable domain: ETGVTQSPTHLIKTRGQQVTLRCSSQSGHNTVSWYQQALGQGPQFIFQYYREEENGRGNFPPRFSGLQFPNYSSELNVNALELDDSALYLCASTSFPGLSTDTQYFGPGTRLTVL.

V usage is TRBV19 and J usage is TRBJ2-7; 8 nucleotides line up with TRBD1. The germline CDR1 and CDR2 sequences are LNHDA and SQIVND (reference sequence). Germline trimming cut 3 bases from V and 9 bases from J; bases unmatched to any gene: 16. This CDR3 spans 16 amino acids. DNA of the CDR3: TGTGCCAGTAGTATCTCCCCGGACAGGGCAGTGATGGGGCAGTACTTC. Encoded protein: CASSISPDRAVMGQYF.

In this sample, this clone turned up a few times. The chain employs TRBV18 and TRBJ2-7; D uncertain. Deletions cut 6 bases from V and 0 bases from J, with 3 bases between. CDR1 and CDR2 (germline): KGHSH, LQKENI. The CDR3 consists of 11 residues. CDR3 sequence (DNA): TGTGCCAGCTCCCACTCCTACGAGCAGTACTTC. Translation gives CASSHSYEQYF.

This chain connects TRBV7-3 to TRBJ2-5; the match to TRBD2 covers 12 bases. The J call may be mistaken, given a closer DNA end match to TRBJ2-7. The CDR3 covers 15 residues. Germline V gene sequence: CDR1 SGHTA, CDR2 FQGTGA. Here the CDR3 reads CASSPGLAGLYEQYF. CDR3 DNA sequence: TGTGCCAGCAGCCCAGGACTAGCGGGGCTGTACGAGCAGTACTTC.

This chain connects TRBV5-8 to TRBJ1-3, with D uncertain. Trimming pared 2 bases from V and 2 bases from J, leaving 14 bases between. This CDR3 contains 16 residues. Germline CDR1 and CDR2: SGHTS and YDEGEE. CDR3 sequence (DNA): TGTGCCAGCAGCTTTGGAGCTCGGAAGGCTGGAAACACCATATATTTT. Translation gives CASSFGARKAGNTIYF.

CDR3 bases: TGTGCCAGCAGCTGGGCGGGTTTAAGCTACACCTTC. Residues: CASSWAGLSYTF. The chain links TRBV5-6 to TRBJ1-2, with D unresolved. CDR1 is SGHDT and CDR2 is YYEEEE in the germline V gene. The ends were cut back, 3 bases at V and 9 bases at J, with 12 bases in the middle. This CDR3 contains 12 residues.

The V and J genes are TRBV19 and TRBJ2-7; 7 bases fit TRBD2. Germline V lookup: CDR1 LNHDA, CDR2 SQIVND (reference sequence). V was pared by 3 bases and J by 2 bases, with 4 bases of the junction left unmatched. The CDR3 is made up of 14 amino acids. The CDR3 DNA follows: TGTGCCAGTAGTATCCAGCGGGGTCCCTACGAGCAGTACTTC. Protein product: CASSIQRGPYEQYF.

The gene calls are TRBV9 and TRBJ2-3, with TRBD2 identical over 11 bases. The CDR3 runs to 14 residues. V lost 0 bases to trimming and J lost 9 bases; unmatched junction nucleotides: 3. Germline values: CDR1 SGDLS, CDR2 YYNGEE. The CDR3 spells CASSVELAGVTQYF. CDR3 bases: TGTGCCAGCAGCGTAGAACTAGCGGGAGTGACGCAGTATTTT.

This clone was counted between two and nine times. The chain uses TRBV6-6 and TRBJ1-3, with 9 positions matching TRBD1. CDR3 length: 15 amino acids. The ends lost 5 bases at V and 4 bases at J; junction bases unmatched: 6. CDR1 MNHNY and CDR2 SVGAGI come from the germline V gene (reference sequence). In DNA, the CDR3 is TGTGCCAGCAGTCGACAGGGGGAGAGAGGAAACACCATATATTTT. This codes for CASSRQGERGNTIYF.

This chain links TRBV10-3 with TRBJ2-3; TRBD2 is a possible D gene (5 bases). Per the germline V gene, CDR1 is ENHRY and CDR2 is SYGVKD. The CDR3 length is 12 residues. Trimming removed 6 bases at V and 3 bases at J, with 7 bases between. In DNA form, the CDR3 reads TGTGCCATCAGGGTAGCGACAGATACGCAGTATTTT. As protein: CAIRVATDTQYF.

This clone appeared a few times. The chain joins TRBV6-6 to TRBJ1-1; 7 bases fit TRBD1. The CDR3 sequence is 14 residues long. Germline loops: CDR1 MNHNY, CDR2 SVGAGI (reference sequence). The trim removed 5 bases at V and 3 bases at J, leaving 6 bases unmatched. CDR3 region: CASSPSGQYTEAFF. For the CDR3, the DNA is TGTGCCAGCAGTCCTTCGGGACAGTACACTGAAGCTTTCTTT.

The chain has TRBV15 and TRBJ1-1; D perhaps matches TRBD1 (5 bases). Trimming removed 5 bases at V and 8 bases at J, with 21 bases between. CDR3 length: 15 amino acids. The germline V gene has CDR1 LNHNV and CDR2 YYDKDF (reference sequence). CDR3 nucleotides: TGTGCCACCAGCGAATTCCAGGGAGGGCGGAGAGAAGCTTTCTTT. Amino acids: CATSEFQGGRREAFF.

The chain employs TRBV28 and TRBJ2-5, with 8 nucleotides matching TRBD2. The germline gives CDR1 MDHEN, CDR2 SYDVKM. The CDR3 is 16 residues long. With V trimmed by 2 bases and J by 5 bases, 10 bases remained unmatched. The CDR3 DNA reads as TGTGCCAGCAGTTTAGGCGAAGCGGGAGTGAGGGAGACCCAGTACTTC. Translation gives CASSLGEAGVRETQYF. Filled out from reference TRBV28 and TRBJ2-5, the complete variable domain reads DVKVTQSSRYLVKRTGEKVFLECVQDMDHENMFWYRQDPGLGLRLIYFSYDVKMKEKGDIPEGYSVSREKKERFSLILESASTNQTSMYLCASSLGEAGVRETQYFGPGTRLLVL.

The count of this clone is one. The chain is built from TRBV30 and TRBJ2-1, with D perhaps matching TRBD2 (5 bases). The CDR3 runs to 15 residues. Germline lookup yields CDR1 GTSNPN and CDR2 SVGIG (reference sequence). The V end lost 3 bases, the J end lost 0 bases, and 12 bases lay between the germline ends. The CDR3 bases are TGTGCCTGGAGACAACGGGGTCGCTCCTACAATGAGCAGTTCTTC. Translation gives CAWRQRGRSYNEQFF.

The rearrangement links TRBV6-6 to TRBJ1-1; possibly TRBD1 for D (5 bases). This CDR3 contains 14 residues. The V gene's germline CDR1 is MNHNY and CDR2 SVGAGI (reference sequence). Trimming shortened V by 2 bases and J by 3 bases, and 10 bases separated the two germline ends. The CDR3 DNA sequence: TGTGCCAGCAGTTACCAGGGAGGCGACACTGAAGCTTTCTTT. This translates into CASSYQGGDTEAFF.

V gene TRBV9 combines with J gene TRBJ1-1; no reliable D call. V was cut by 0 bases and J by 3 bases, with 6 bases left in between. This CDR3 region has 13 residues. CDR1 and CDR2 (germline): SGDLS, YYNGEE. The CDR3 DNA is TGTGCCAGCAGCGTAGGGGCCGACACTGAAGCTTTCTTT. This sequence encodes CASSVGADTEAFF.

This chain uses TRBV4-1 with TRBJ2-5; maybe TRBD1 (5 bases). Between the trimmed V and J ends, which lost 3 bases and 5 bases, there was a span of 16 bases. The CDR3 totals 15 residues. Germline V lookup: CDR1 MGHRA, CDR2 YSYEKL. CDR3 DNA sequence: TGCGCCAGCAGCCAGTGGGGCAGGCCTGGGGAGACCCAGTACTTC. It translates to CASSQWGRPGETQYF.

This clone has just a few counts. J is TRBJ2-3 and V is TRBV29-1; perhaps TRBD2 as D (5 bases). This CDR3 region has 13 residues. Germline CDR1 and CDR2: SQVTM and ANQGSEA. V lost 4 bases and J 1 base, leaving 9 bases between the germline ends. The CDR3 protein is CSVGWTGTDTQYF. The CDR3 DNA reads as TGCAGCGTTGGCTGGACTGGCACAGATACGCAGTATTTT.

The chain joins TRBV5-1 to TRBJ1-2; a possible D gene is TRBD1 (5 bases). Germline V lookup: CDR1 SGHRS, CDR2 YFSETQ. CDR3 length equals 15 residues. V was pared by 1 base and J by 0 bases, with 10 bases between. The CDR3 coding sequence is TGCGCCAGCAGCTTGTCGGCAGGGACTAACTATGGCTACACCTTC. Its translation is CASSLSAGTNYGYTF.